These T cell receptor beta chains were read from a single sample in a study of CD8+ T cells in alopecia areata. Profiling relied on immunoSEQ multiplex PCR, and the TCRdb table lists in-frame clones only, not all of them. Among 150,000 to 200,000 clones listed, about 67% were seen once. The specimen comprised CD8+ T cells sorted from blood, sampled at week 0. Receptors originate from a human donor with alopecia areata. CDR3s include the opening cysteine and the closing phenylalanine or tryptophan.

V: TRBV6-5; CDR3: CASSYGDRRVYGYTF
V: TRBV6-1; CDR3: CAISPGDYNEQFF
V: TRBV6-5; CDR3: CASSYGGNDGYTF
V: TRBV2; CDR3: CASSEGQGTEAFF
V: TRBV29-1; CDR3: CSVEGTVNTGELFF
V: TRBV19; CDR3: CASNPAGGNEQFF
V: TRBV7-9; CDR3: CASSTGGPHTGELFF
V: TRBV30; CDR3: CAWSVLRFNSPLHF
V: TRBV12-5; CDR3: CASALSDEQFF
V: TRBV7-9; CDR3: CASSSRDITEAFF
V: TRBV12-5; CDR3: CASSLGRPNEKLFF
V: TRBV19; CDR3: CASSTGTDVGQPQHF
V: TRBV5-4; CDR3: CASSLSGGGNEQFF
V: TRBV7-6; CDR3: CASSLVPLANTQYF